Shown below are 9 T cell receptor beta chains from a single sample sequenced in a study of blood T cells in healthy people across ages. The use of a sample-barcoded 5' primer and a J-beta primer mix characterized a second PCR of about 7 to 12 cycles. Using its own MiXCR run on the 5' RACE reads, TCRdb lists one record per CDR3 protein. The table has some 1,800,000 distinct CDR3 sequences, about 39% seen once. Sequences were obtained from blood. These receptors were obtained from a human donor in good health.

The gene calls are TRBV29-1 and TRBJ1-1; 8 bases agree with TRBD1. Per germline, CDR1 SQVTM and CDR2 ANQGSEA. V shed 4 bases and J 6 bases; nucleotides not matched to a gene: 10. This CDR3 contains 14 residues. The CDR3 DNA sequence: TGCAGCGTTGTTGGGCAGGGGGCGTTACCTGAAGCTTTCTTT. Amino acids: CSVVGQGALPEAFF.

This clonotype was recorded a few times. The gene calls are TRBV9 and TRBJ2-3; D may match TRBD1 or TRBD2 (5 bases each). This CDR3 is 15 amino acids long. Between the trimmed V and J ends, which lost 3 bases and 3 bases, there was a span of 14 bases. The germline V gene has CDR1 SGDLS and CDR2 YYNGEE. The CDR3 protein is CASSEGPHRTDTQYF. CDR3 nucleotide sequence: TGTGCCAGCAGCGAGGGACCACATCGGACAGATACGCAGTATTTT.

The rearrangement links TRBV12-3 or TRBV12-4 to TRBJ2-4; 8 bases agree with TRBD2. The assigned J gene may be wrong: the sequence end matches TRBJ2-7 better. This CDR3 spans 14 amino acids. The CDR3 region has the DNA TGTGCCAGCAGTTCCCAAGGACTAGCAGCCGAGCAGTACTTC. As protein: CASSSQGLAAEQYF.

This clonotype came up a few times. The chain recombines TRBV24-1 with TRBJ1-1, with D unclear. This CDR3 is 13 amino acids long. V was shortened by 4 bases and J by 1 base, with 6 bases between the two germline ends. Per germline, CDR1 KGHDR and CDR2 SFDVKD. The CDR3 nucleotides read TGTGCCACCAGTGAGCCAGGGAACACTGAAGCTTTCTTT. Protein: CATSEPGNTEAFF.

The genes are TRBV20-1 and TRBJ2-1, with D perhaps assigned TRBD1 or TRBD2 (5 bases each). V was clipped by 7 bases and J by 9 bases, with 13 bases between them. CDR1 and CDR2 (germline): DFQATT, SNEGSKA (reference sequence). The CDR3 runs 11 residues. CDR3 DNA: TGCAGTGGTAGCGAGAGGGGTGAGCAGTTCTTC. Protein sequence: CSGSERGEQFF.

V and J are TRBV2 and TRBJ2-3, with a tentative D call TRBD2 (5 bases). Trimming removed 7 bases at V and 2 bases at J, with 13 bases between. Per germline, CDR1 SNHLY and CDR2 FYNNEI. The CDR3 is made up of 14 amino acids. CDR3 sequence reads: CASKSLGNTDTQYF. DNA for the CDR3: TGTGCCAGCAAAAGTCTCGGGAACACAGATACGCAGTATTTT.

The gene calls are TRBV12-3 or TRBV12-4 and TRBJ2-1, with TRBD1 as a possible D gene (5 bases). The CDR3 runs to 15 residues. V lost 2 bases and J lost 8, with 16 bases in between. Here the CDR3 reads CASSLSRVSNDEQFF. The CDR3 DNA reads TGTGCCAGCAGTTTAAGCAGGGTGTCGAACGATGAGCAGTTCTTC.

With regard to this clonotype: The junction and the germline gene differ at one end; a read error may be behind it. This chain links TRBV7-2 with TRBJ2-1, with 9 bases aligning to TRBD2. CDR1 and CDR2 from the germline V gene are SGHTA and FQGNSA. The CDR3 consists of 16 residues. The CDR3 protein is CASSLAGTSPCNEQFF. The CDR3 nucleotides are TGTGCCAGCAGCCTAGCCGGGACTAGCCCCTGCAATGAGCAGTTCTTC.

The chain employs TRBV5-1 and TRBJ2-4; D unresolved. Deletions cut 0 bases from V and 6 bases from J, with 7 bases between. Germline lookup yields CDR1 SGHRS and CDR2 YFSETQ. CDR3 size: 13 residues. The CDR3 coding sequence is TGCGCCAGCAGCTTGGCCGGTACAAACATTCAGTACTTC. Protein product: CASSLAGTNIQYF.